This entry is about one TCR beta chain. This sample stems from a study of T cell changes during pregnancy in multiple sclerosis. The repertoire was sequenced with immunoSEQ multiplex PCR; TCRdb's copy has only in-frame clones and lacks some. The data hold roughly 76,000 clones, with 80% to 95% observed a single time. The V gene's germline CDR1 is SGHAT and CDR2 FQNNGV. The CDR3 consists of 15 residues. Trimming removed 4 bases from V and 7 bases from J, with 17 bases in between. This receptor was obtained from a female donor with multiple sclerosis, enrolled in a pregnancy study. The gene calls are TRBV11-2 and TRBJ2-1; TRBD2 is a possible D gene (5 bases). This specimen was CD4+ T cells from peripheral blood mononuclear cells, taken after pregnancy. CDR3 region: CASSSRAALWNEQFF. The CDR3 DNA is TGTGCCAGCAGCTCCAGAGCGGCCCTATGGAATGAGCAGTTCTTC.